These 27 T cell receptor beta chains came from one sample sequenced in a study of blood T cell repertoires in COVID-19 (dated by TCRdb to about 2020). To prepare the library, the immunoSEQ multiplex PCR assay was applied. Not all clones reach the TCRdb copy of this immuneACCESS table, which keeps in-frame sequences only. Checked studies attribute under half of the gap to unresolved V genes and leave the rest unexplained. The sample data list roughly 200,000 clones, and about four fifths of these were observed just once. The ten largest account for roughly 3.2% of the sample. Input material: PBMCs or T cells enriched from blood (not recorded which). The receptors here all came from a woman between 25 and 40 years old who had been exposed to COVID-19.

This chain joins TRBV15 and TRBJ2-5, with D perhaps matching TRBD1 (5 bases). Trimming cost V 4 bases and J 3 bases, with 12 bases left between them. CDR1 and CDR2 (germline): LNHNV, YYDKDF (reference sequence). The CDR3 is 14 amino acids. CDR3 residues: CATSNSPGKETQYF. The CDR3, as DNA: TGTGCCACCAGCAATTCGCCAGGGAAAGAGACCCAGTACTTC.

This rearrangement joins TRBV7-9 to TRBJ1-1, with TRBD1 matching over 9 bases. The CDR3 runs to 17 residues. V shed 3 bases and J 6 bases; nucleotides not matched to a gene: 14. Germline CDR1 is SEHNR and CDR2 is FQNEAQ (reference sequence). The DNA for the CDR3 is TGTGCCAGCAGCTTCCCAACGACACAGGGGGCCGGCTCTGAAGCTTTCTTT. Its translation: CASSFPTTQGAGSEAFF.

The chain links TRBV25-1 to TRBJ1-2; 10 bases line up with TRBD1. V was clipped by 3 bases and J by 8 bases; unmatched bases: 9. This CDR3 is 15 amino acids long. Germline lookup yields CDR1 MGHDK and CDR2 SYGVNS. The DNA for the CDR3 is TGTGCCAGCAGTGATCGGACAGGGGGTTTAGGAGGCTACACCTTC. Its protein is CASSDRTGGLGGYTF.

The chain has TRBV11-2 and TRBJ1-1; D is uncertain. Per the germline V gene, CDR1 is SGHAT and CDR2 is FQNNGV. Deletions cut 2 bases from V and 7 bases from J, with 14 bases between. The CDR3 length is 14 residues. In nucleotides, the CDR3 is TGTGCCAGCAGCTTAAATACAGTTGGACTTGAAGCTTTCTTT. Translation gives CASSLNTVGLEAFF.

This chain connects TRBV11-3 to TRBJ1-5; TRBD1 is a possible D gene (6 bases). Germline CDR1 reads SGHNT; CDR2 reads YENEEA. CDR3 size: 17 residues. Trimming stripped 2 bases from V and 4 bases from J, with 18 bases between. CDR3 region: CASSLLPGQKNNQPQHF. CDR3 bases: TGTGCCAGCAGCTTACTCCCAGGACAGAAAAATAATCAGCCCCAGCATTTT.

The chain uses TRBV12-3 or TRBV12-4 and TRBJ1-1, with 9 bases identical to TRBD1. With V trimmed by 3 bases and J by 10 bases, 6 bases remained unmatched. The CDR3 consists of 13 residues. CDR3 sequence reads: CASSLDRGAGAFF. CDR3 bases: TGTGCCAGCAGTTTGGACAGGGGAGCCGGAGCTTTCTTT.

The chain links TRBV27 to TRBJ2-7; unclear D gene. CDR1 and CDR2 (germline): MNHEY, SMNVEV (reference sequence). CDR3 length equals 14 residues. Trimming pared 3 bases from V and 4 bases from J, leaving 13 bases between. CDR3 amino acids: CASSFGRSGYEQYF. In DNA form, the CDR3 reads TGTGCCAGCAGTTTCGGCAGGTCAGGTTACGAGCAGTACTTC.

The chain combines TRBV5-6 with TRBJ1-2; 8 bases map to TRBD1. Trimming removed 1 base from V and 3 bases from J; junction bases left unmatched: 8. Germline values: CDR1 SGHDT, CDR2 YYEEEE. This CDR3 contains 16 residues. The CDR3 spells CASSLIGGQDDYGYTF. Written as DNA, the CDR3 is TGTGCCAGCAGCTTGATCGGGGGACAGGACGACTATGGCTACACCTTC.

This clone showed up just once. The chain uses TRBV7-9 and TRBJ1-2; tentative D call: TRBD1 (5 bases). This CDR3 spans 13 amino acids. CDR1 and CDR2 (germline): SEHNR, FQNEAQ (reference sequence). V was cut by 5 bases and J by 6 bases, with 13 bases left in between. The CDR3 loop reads CASSITGEDGYTF. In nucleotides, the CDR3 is TGTGCCAGCAGCATTACGGGGGAGGATGGCTACACCTTC.

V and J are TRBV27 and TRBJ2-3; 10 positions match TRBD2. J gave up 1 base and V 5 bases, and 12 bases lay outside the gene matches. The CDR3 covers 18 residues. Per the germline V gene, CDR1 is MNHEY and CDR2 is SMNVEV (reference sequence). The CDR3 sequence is CASSRRPLAGVGTDTQYF. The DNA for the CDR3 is TGTGCCAGCAGTCGCCGACCCCTAGCGGGGGTGGGCACAGATACGCAGTATTTT.

The CDR3 coding sequence is TGTGCCAGCAGCGCTCGACAGGGTTCTAGGTATGAGCAGTTCTTC. Its protein product is CASSARQGSRYEQFF. This chain uses TRBV7-2 with TRBJ2-1; 7 bases are shared with TRBD1. Germline-derived CDR1 and CDR2 are SGHTA and FQGNSA. The junction had 12 bases not matched to a gene; V was cut back by 5 bases and J by 8 bases. This CDR3 region has 15 residues.

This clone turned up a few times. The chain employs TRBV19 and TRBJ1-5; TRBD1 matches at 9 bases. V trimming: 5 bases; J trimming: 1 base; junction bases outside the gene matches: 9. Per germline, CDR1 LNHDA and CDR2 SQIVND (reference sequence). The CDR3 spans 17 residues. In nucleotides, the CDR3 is TGTGCCAGTAGTCGTTACACAGGGGGCAGGAGCAATCAGCCCCAGCATTTT. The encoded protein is CASSRYTGGRSNQPQHF.

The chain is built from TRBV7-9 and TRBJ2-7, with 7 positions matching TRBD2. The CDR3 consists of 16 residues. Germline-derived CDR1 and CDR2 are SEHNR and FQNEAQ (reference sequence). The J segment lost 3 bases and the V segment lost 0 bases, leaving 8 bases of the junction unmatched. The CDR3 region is CASSLALIRGGYEQYF. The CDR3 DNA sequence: TGTGCCAGCAGCTTAGCGTTAATTCGCGGGGGCTACGAGCAGTACTTC.

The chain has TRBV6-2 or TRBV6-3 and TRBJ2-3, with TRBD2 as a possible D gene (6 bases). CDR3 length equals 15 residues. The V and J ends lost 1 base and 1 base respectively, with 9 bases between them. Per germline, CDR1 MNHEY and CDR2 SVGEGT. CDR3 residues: CASSYLSGRTDTQYF. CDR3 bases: TGTGCCAGCAGTTACTTAAGCGGGCGCACAGATACGCAGTATTTT.

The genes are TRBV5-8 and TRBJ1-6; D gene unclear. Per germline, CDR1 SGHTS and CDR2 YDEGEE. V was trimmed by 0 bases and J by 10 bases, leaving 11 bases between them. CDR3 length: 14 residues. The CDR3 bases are TGTGCCAGCAGCTTGGGGTGGGCGTCATCACCCCTCCACTTT. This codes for CASSLGWASSPLHF.

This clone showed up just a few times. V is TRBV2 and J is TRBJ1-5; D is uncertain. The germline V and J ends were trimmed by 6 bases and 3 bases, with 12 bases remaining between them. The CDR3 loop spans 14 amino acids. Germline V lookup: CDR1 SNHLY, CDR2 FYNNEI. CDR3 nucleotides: TGTGCCAGCAGCGCGGGGAGGTACAATCAGCCCCAGCATTTT. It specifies CASSAGRYNQPQHF.

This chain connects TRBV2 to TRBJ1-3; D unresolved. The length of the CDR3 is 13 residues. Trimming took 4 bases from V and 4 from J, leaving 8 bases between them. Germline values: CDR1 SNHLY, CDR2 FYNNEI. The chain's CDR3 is CASSGGFGNTIYF. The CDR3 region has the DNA TGTGCCAGCAGTGGCGGCTTCGGAAACACCATATATTTT.

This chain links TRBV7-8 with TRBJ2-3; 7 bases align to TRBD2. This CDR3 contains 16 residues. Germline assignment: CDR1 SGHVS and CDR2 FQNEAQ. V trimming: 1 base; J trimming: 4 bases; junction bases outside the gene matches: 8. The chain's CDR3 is CASSLVSGAKPDTQYF. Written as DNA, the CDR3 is TGTGCCAGCAGCTTAGTAAGCGGGGCCAAGCCAGATACGCAGTATTTT.

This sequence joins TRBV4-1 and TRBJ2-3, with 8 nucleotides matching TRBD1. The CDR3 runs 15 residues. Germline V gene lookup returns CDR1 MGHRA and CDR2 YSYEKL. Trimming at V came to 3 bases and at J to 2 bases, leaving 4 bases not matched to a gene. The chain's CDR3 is CASSHGQGYTDTQYF. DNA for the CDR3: TGCGCCAGCAGCCATGGACAGGGCTACACAGATACGCAGTATTTT.

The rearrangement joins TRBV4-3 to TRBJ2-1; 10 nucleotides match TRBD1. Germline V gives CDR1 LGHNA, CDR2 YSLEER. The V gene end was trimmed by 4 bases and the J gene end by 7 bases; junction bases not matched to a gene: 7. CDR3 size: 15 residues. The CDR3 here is CASSLGSGQGNEQFF. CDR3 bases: TGCGCCAGCAGCCTGGGGTCGGGACAGGGGAATGAGCAGTTCTTC.

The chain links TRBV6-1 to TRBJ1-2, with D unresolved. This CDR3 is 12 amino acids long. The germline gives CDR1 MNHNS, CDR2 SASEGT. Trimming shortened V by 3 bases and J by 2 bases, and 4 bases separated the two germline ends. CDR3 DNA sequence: TGTGCCAGCAGTGACAGGAACTATGGCTACACCTTC. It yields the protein CASSDRNYGYTF.

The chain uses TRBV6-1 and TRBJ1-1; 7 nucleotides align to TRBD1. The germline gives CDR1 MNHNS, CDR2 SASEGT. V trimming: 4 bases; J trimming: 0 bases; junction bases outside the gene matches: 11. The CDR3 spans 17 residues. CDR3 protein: CASSGGWGTAMNTEAFF. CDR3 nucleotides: TGTGCCAGCAGTGGGGGATGGGGGACAGCGATGAACACTGAAGCTTTCTTT.

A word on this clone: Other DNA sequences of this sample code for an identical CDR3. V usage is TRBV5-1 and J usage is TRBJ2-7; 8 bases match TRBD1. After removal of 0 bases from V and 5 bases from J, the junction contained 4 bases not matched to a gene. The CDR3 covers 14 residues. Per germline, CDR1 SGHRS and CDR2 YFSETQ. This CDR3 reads CASSLGQGADEQYF. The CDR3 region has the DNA TGCGCCAGCAGCTTGGGCCAGGGGGCGGACGAGCAGTACTTC. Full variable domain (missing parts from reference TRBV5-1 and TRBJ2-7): KAGVTQTPRYLIKTRGQQVTLSCSPISGHRSVSWYQQTPGQGLQFLFEYFSETQRNKGNFPGRFSGRQFSNSRSEMNVSTLELGDSALYLCASSLGQGADEQYFGPGTRLTVT.

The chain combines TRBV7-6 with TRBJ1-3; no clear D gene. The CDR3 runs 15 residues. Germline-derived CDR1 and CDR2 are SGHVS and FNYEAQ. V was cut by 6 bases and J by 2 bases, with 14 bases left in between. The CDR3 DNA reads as TGTGCCAGCAGTTCACTTCTTGAAACTGGAAACACCATATATTTT. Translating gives CASSSLLETGNTIYF.

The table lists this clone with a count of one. Here the CDR3 reads CASSVGDRAYGYTF. CDR3 in DNA: TGTGCCAGCAGCGTTGGGGACAGAGCCTATGGCTACACCTTC. The J gene is TRBJ1-2, the V gene TRBV9, with 7 positions matching TRBD1. The CDR3 runs to 14 residues. Trimming at V came to 2 bases and at J to 4 bases, leaving 5 bases not matched to a gene. Per the germline V gene, CDR1 is SGDLS and CDR2 is YYNGEE. Full variable domain (outside the CDR3, taken from reference TRBV9 and TRBJ1-2): DSGVTQTPKHLITATGQRVTLRCSPRSGDLSVYWYQQSLDQGLQFLIQYYNGEERAKGNILERFSAQQFPDLHSELNLSSLELGDSALYFCASSVGDRAYGYTFGSGTRLTVV.

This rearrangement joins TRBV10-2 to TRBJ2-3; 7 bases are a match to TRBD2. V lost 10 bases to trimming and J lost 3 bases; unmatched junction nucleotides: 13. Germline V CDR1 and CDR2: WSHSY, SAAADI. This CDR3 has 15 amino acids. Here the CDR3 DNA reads TGCGCCACGGTACGGGGGGTAACAGAAACAGATACGCAGTATTTT. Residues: CATVRGVTETDTQYF.

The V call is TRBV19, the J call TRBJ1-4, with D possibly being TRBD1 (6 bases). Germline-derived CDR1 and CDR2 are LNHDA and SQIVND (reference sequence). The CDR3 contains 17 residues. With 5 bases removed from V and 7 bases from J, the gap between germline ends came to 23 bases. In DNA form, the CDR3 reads TGTGCCAGTAGTTCTAAATCTTGGACAGACCATAGTGAAAAACTGTTTTTT. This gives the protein CASSSKSWTDHSEKLFF.